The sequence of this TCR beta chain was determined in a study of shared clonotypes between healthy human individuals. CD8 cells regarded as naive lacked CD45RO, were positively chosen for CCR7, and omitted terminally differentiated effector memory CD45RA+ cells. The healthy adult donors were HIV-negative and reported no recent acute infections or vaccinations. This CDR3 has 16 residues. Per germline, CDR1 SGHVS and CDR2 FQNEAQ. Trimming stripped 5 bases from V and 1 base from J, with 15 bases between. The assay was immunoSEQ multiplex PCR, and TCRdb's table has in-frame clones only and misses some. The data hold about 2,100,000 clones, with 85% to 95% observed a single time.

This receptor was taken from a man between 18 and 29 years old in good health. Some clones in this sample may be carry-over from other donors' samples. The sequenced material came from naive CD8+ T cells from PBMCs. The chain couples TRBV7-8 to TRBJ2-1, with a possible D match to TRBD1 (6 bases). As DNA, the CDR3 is TGTGCCAGCAGCCTCGGGACACATGAATCCTACAATGAGCAGTTCTTC. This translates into CASSLGTHESYNEQFF.